The 30 T cell receptor beta chains below were found in one sample sequenced in a study of blood T cells in healthy people across ages. Combining a sample-barcoded 5' primer with a J-beta primer mix, a second PCR ran for about 6 to 11 cycles. TCRdb itself ran the 5' RACE reads through MiXCR, one entry per CDR3 protein. The sample records about 760,000 distinct CDR3 sequences, around a quarter being singletons. A further study also used this sample, focusing on T cells of mothers and their children.

Sequencing was performed on blood. The receptors here all came from a boy aged 10-17 years in good health.

This clonotype turned up a few times. The chain has TRBV12-3 or TRBV12-4 and TRBJ2-4, with TRBD2 matching over 9 bases. J was trimmed by 0 bases and V by 1 base; bases with no gene match: 10. This CDR3 has 19 residues. CDR3 nucleotides: TGTGCCAGCAGTTTAGTTGTAGCGGGGGTGAAACTAGCCAAAAACATTCAGTACTTC. It codes for CASSLVVAGVKLAKNIQYF.

The chain uses TRBV6-1 and TRBJ2-5, with 7 bases that match TRBD1. The assigned J gene may be wrong: the sequence end matches TRBJ2-1 better. This CDR3 is 11 amino acids long. The germline CDR1 and CDR2 sequences are MNHNS and SASEGT. The CDR3 DNA is TGTGCCAGCAGCCGACAGGGTGAGCAGTTCTTC. Its protein is CASSRQGEQFF.

The chain carries TRBV7-3 and TRBJ2-3, with 8 bases that match TRBD2. The V gene end was trimmed by 1 base and the J gene end by 2 bases; junction bases not matched to a gene: 11. This CDR3 has 18 amino acids. Germline assignment: CDR1 SGHTA and CDR2 FQGTGA. In DNA form, the CDR3 reads TGTGCCAGCAGCTTAAGGGGGGGCGGGGGGCCTTCCACAGATACGCAGTATTTT. It specifies CASSLRGGGGPSTDTQYF.

This chain links TRBV20-1 with TRBJ1-3, with no clear D. The ends were cut back, 6 bases at V and 0 bases at J, with 18 bases in the middle. The CDR3 consists of 16 residues. Germline V gene sequence: CDR1 DFQATT, CDR2 SNEGSKA (reference sequence). CDR3 sequence reads: CSAAIREDVSGNTIYF. CDR3 sequence (DNA): TGCAGTGCCGCCATCAGAGAAGACGTCTCTGGAAACACCATATATTTT.

This clonotype was found many times. This chain uses TRBV29-1 with TRBJ2-1, with 13 bases that match TRBD2. Losses at the gene ends were 6 bases for V and 8 bases for J; bases not matched to a gene: 10. CDR1 is SQVTM and CDR2 is ANQGSEA in the germline V gene. CDR3 length equals 15 residues. The CDR3 sequence is CSVGGGLAGLDEQFF. CDR3 bases: TGCAGCGTCGGGGGGGGACTAGCGGGATTGGATGAGCAGTTCTTC.

CDR3 DNA: TGTGCCACCAGCAGATTCAAGCGTCAAATCAATCAGCCCCAGCATTTT. This codes for CATSRFKRQINQPQHF. V usage is TRBV15 and J usage is TRBJ1-5; D not certain. Germline CDR1 LNHNV, CDR2 YYDKDF (reference sequence). This CDR3 region has 16 residues. V was shortened by 2 bases and J by 3 bases, with 14 bases between the two germline ends.

This rearrangement joins TRBV29-1 to TRBJ1-4; D not resolved. The CDR3 contains 10 residues. V was cut by 4 bases and J by 6 bases, with 3 bases left in between. CDR1 and CDR2 (germline): SQVTM, ANQGSEA. CDR3 amino acids: CSVGDEKLFF. The CDR3 region has the DNA TGCAGCGTTGGAGATGAAAAACTGTTTTTT.

The chain links TRBV7-9 to TRBJ2-1; D is unclear. Germline lookup yields CDR1 SEHNR and CDR2 FQNEAQ (reference sequence). Trimming shortened V by 1 base and J by 7 bases, and 8 bases separated the two germline ends. The CDR3 loop spans 13 amino acids. CDR3 sequence (DNA): TGTGCCAGCAGCTTAGGTGTCGCGAATGAGCAGTTCTTC. Encoded protein: CASSLGVANEQFF.

The table lists this clonotype with a few counts. The chain employs TRBV5-1 and TRBJ2-7, with 11 bases fitting TRBD2. Unmatched junction bases numbered 7, after V lost 5 bases and J lost 3 bases. The germline CDR1 and CDR2 sequences are SGHRS and YFSETQ. The CDR3 consists of 15 residues. The CDR3 DNA reads TGCGCCAGCAGTCCGCTAGCGGGGGGATTCTACGAGCAGTACTTC. Protein product: CASSPLAGGFYEQYF.

The rearrangement joins TRBV6-1 to TRBJ2-6; a weak D match, TRBD2 (5 bases). Looked up from germline, CDR1 is MNHNS and CDR2 is SASEGT. This CDR3 has 15 amino acids. V was pared by 3 bases and J by 0 bases, with 6 bases between. The CDR3 is CASSERDSGANVLTF. CDR3 in DNA: TGTGCCAGCAGTGAGAGGGACTCTGGGGCCAACGTCCTGACTTTC.

This clonotype was seen only a few times. The genes are TRBV6-5 and TRBJ1-2; 7 bases are a match to TRBD1. Germline CDR1 is MNHEY and CDR2 is SVGAGI. Trimming cost V 2 bases and J 8 bases; bases outside gene matches: 14. The CDR3 totals 16 residues. The CDR3 DNA sequence: TGTGCCAGCAGTTACCAGATTGGGAACAGGGGATTCGGCTACACCTTC. This translates into CASSYQIGNRGFGYTF.

The chain recombines TRBV7-3 with TRBJ2-3, with 8 bases identical to TRBD2. Germline V lookup: CDR1 SGHTA, CDR2 FQGTGA. CDR3 length: 15 amino acids. V dropped 5 bases and J dropped 2; count of bases not matched to a gene: 6. CDR3 sequence (DNA): TGTGCCAGCAGCCCTATAGCGGGGACCACAGATACGCAGTATTTT. Its protein is CASSPIAGTTDTQYF.

CDR3 protein: CASSQEGETGGYSYNEQFF. The CDR3 region has the DNA TGCGCCAGCAGCCAAGAGGGGGAAACGGGAGGGTACTCCTACAATGAGCAGTTCTTC. The chain recombines TRBV4-1 with TRBJ2-1; 8 positions agree with TRBD2. CDR3 length equals 19 residues. Germline CDR1 MGHRA, CDR2 YSYEKL. Trimming removed 0 bases from V and 0 bases from J; junction bases left unmatched: 10.

This chain connects TRBV9 to TRBJ2-7; 10 bases map to TRBD2. The CDR3 loop spans 15 amino acids. CDR1 and CDR2 (germline): SGDLS, YYNGEE. Losses at the gene ends were 0 bases for V and 6 bases for J; bases not matched to a gene: 6. CDR3 in DNA: TGTGCCAGCAGCGTAGGAGCTAGCGGGAGTGGCGAGCAGTACTTC. Translation gives CASSVGASGSGEQYF. Based on the CDR3 plus reference TRBV9 and TRBJ2-7, the full variable domain is DSGVTQTPKHLITATGQRVTLRCSPRSGDLSVYWYQQSLDQGLQFLIQYYNGEERAKGNILERFSAQQFPDLHSELNLSSLELGDSALYFCASSVGASGSGEQYFGPGTRLTVT.

The rearrangement links TRBV7-2 to TRBJ2-7; 9 positions agree with TRBD2. J gave up 3 bases and V 4 bases, and 13 bases lay outside the gene matches. Germline assignment: CDR1 SGHTA and CDR2 FQGNSA. The length of the CDR3 is 17 residues. In DNA form, the CDR3 reads TGTGCCAGCAGCTCCACTGCTAGCGGGAACCACTACTACGAGCAGTACTTC. It encodes CASSSTASGNHYYEQYF.

CDR3 bases: TGTGCCAGCAGCTGGAGGGCTGAACCGTATACGCAGTATTTT. This sequence encodes CASSWRAEPYTQYF. The gene calls are TRBV11-2 and TRBJ2-3, with D maybe TRBD2 (6 bases). The germline V gene has CDR1 SGHAT and CDR2 FQNNGV. V was clipped by 4 bases and J by 7 bases, with 15 bases between them. The CDR3 is 14 amino acids.

This clonotype occurred a few times. The V gene is TRBV15, the J gene TRBJ2-5; D might be TRBD1 (6 bases). The CDR3 runs 14 residues. The V and J ends lost 5 bases and 5 bases respectively, with 15 bases between them. Germline CDR1 LNHNV, CDR2 YYDKDF (reference sequence). The CDR3 here is CATSGARTAETQYF. CDR3 nucleotides: TGTGCCACCAGCGGTGCTCGGACAGCCGAGACCCAGTACTTC.

The sample holds a few counts of this clonotype. The J gene is TRBJ2-3, the V gene TRBV11-2; 9 nucleotides agree with TRBD2. The CDR3 extends over 16 amino acids. In germline, CDR1 is SGHAT, CDR2 FQNNGV. Losses at the gene ends were 5 bases for V and 2 bases for J; bases not matched to a gene: 8. Here the CDR3 DNA reads TGTGCCAGCAGCGCCCGACTAGCGGCCGTCACAGATACGCAGTATTTT. This translates into CASSARLAAVTDTQYF. The variable domain in full, completed from reference TRBV11-2 and TRBJ2-3, reads EAGVAQSPRYKIIEKRQSVAFWCNPISGHATLYWYQQILGQGPKLLIQFQNNGVVDDSQLPKDRFSAERLKGVDSTLKIQPAKLEDSAVYLCASSARLAAVTDTQYFGPGTRLTVL.

The chain combines TRBV4-1 with TRBJ1-2, with a possible D match to TRBD1 (6 bases). The V and J ends lost 3 bases and 9 bases respectively, with 14 bases between them. The CDR3 runs 13 residues. Germline V gene data show CDR1 as MGHRA and CDR2 as YSYEKL. This chain's CDR3 is CASSQAGVASYTF. The CDR3 bases are TGCGCCAGCAGCCAGGCAGGGGTTGCGAGCTACACCTTC.

The chain uses TRBV7-3 and TRBJ2-1, with D possibly matching TRBD1 (6 bases). Germline lookup yields CDR1 SGHTA and CDR2 FQGTGA. The CDR3 spans 15 residues. Trimming pared 1 base from V and 4 bases from J, leaving 11 bases between. The CDR3 DNA reads as TGTGCCAGCAGCTTAAATCCGCAGGGGTACAATGAGCAGTTCTTC. This sequence encodes CASSLNPQGYNEQFF.

This clonotype was picked up a small number of times. CDR3 region: CASSPRNGVSNQPQHF. As DNA, the CDR3 is TGTGCCAGCAGTCCCCGTAACGGGGTTAGCAATCAGCCCCAGCATTTT. The genes are TRBV6-1 and TRBJ1-5; unclear D gene. The CDR3 runs to 16 residues. V lost 5 bases, J lost 0 bases, and 14 bases lay in between. Germline V gives CDR1 MNHNS, CDR2 SASEGT.

The chain is built from TRBV27 and TRBJ1-4, with a weak D call TRBD1 (5 bases). Germline CDR1 reads MNHEY; CDR2 reads SMNVEV (reference sequence). The CDR3 is 14 amino acids. V was clipped by 8 bases and J by 8 bases, with 18 bases between them. DNA for the CDR3: TGTGCCAGCTGCTCAGCGGGCGCAGGGGAAAAACTGTTTTTT. As protein: CASCSAGAGEKLFF.

The chain couples TRBV5-1 to TRBJ1-2; possibly TRBD1 for D (6 bases). The CDR3 is 13 amino acids. Germline V CDR1 and CDR2: SGHRS, YFSETQ. Between the trimmed V and J ends, which lost 4 bases and 8 bases, there was a span of 15 bases. CDR3 nucleotides: TGCGCCAGCAGCGTGGACAGCTTTGACGGCTACACCTTC. Amino acids: CASSVDSFDGYTF.

The chain recombines TRBV6-2 or TRBV6-3 with TRBJ1-6, with TRBD1 matching over 10 bases. CDR1 is MNHEY, CDR2 SVGEGT, per germline. The V and J ends lost 5 bases and 12 bases, in that order; junction bases with no gene match: 7. This CDR3 spans 14 amino acids. DNA for the CDR3: TGTGCCAGCAGTGGGACAGGGGCCGCAATACCCCTCCACTTT. Protein sequence: CASSGTGAAIPLHF.

This chain joins TRBV10-3 and TRBJ2-7, with TRBD2 matching 9 bases. Germline loops: CDR1 ENHRY, CDR2 SYGVKD. The V segment lost 0 bases and the J segment 3 bases; nucleotides outside the gene matches: 6. This CDR3 region has 16 residues. CDR3 amino acids: CAISESPSGGFYEQYF. The CDR3 bases are TGTGCCATCAGTGAGTCCCCCAGCGGGGGGTTCTACGAGCAGTACTTC.

V and J are TRBV20-1 and TRBJ2-5, with no clear D. The V end lost 1 base, the J end lost 7 bases, and 13 bases lay between the germline ends. Germline lookup yields CDR1 DFQATT and CDR2 SNEGSKA (reference sequence). This CDR3 has 13 amino acids. The CDR3 DNA sequence: TGCAGTGCTAGAGTCGTCGACTCGGGGACCCAGTACTTC. It specifies CSARVVDSGTQYF.

The chain joins TRBV3-1 to TRBJ2-1, with TRBD1 identical over 10 bases. The germline CDR1 and CDR2 sequences are LGHDT and YNNKEL (reference sequence). V shed 4 bases and J 3 bases; nucleotides not matched to a gene: 15. This CDR3 is 19 amino acids long. The CDR3 bases are TGTGCCAGCAGCCTGCGGACAGGGGGTCTGGGAGGGTTCTACAATGAGCAGTTCTTC. Protein sequence: CASSLRTGGLGGFYNEQFF.

This CDR3 reads CSALGQEGGNTIYF. The CDR3 DNA reads as TGCAGTGCGCTGGGACAGGAGGGGGGAAACACCATATATTTT. The V gene is TRBV20-1, the J gene TRBJ1-3; 8 bases are a match to TRBD1. V lost 6 bases to trimming and J lost 4 bases; unmatched junction nucleotides: 8. Germline CDR1 is DFQATT and CDR2 is SNEGSKA (reference sequence). The CDR3 is made up of 14 amino acids.

This clonotype came up many times. This CDR3 is CASSFEGSYEQYF. CDR3 coding DNA: TGTGCCAGCAGCTTTGAGGGTTCCTACGAGCAGTACTTC. The genes are TRBV12-3 or TRBV12-4 and TRBJ2-7; D might be TRBD2 (5 bases). There are 13 residues in the CDR3. V dropped 6 bases and J dropped 1 base, with 10 bases sitting between them.

This chain uses TRBV7-2 with TRBJ1-5; D is undetermined. This CDR3 has 14 residues. Germline V CDR1 and CDR2: SGHTA, FQGNSA. V lost 2 bases, J lost 1 base, and 6 bases lay in between. CDR3 DNA sequence: TGTGCCAGCAGCTTAACGCAGAGCAATCAGCCCCAGCATTTT. Encoded protein: CASSLTQSNQPQHF.